This TCR beta chain is drawn from a study of T-cell memory formation after mild COVID-19. 5'RACE with constant-segment primers built TCRalpha and TCRbeta cDNA libraries with UMIs. MiXCR, applied by TCRdb to the 5' RACE reads, yields one record per CDR3 protein. This sample carries fewer than 350,000 distinct CDR3 sequences, around 8% of them seen once, and the ten largest clones take 20% to 25%. Study-wide findings and caveats: Pre-infection memory harbored some responding clones, suggesting cross-reactive memory joined. CD8+ contracting clones occupied EMRA, while CD4+ ones occupied mainly CM and EM. Whereas later expanders leaned CD4+, clones contracting day 15 to 85 showed a balanced CD4/CD8 makeup.

As for this clonotype: Its specificity is not known.

The clonotype originates from a man aged 18-30 years who had mild COVID-19 (a few samples of this study predate the infection). Cell type and time point are not known. Input material: PBMCs or a T cell subset sorted from them (not recorded which).

The chain's CDR3 is CASSQEWQGSTDTQYF. The CDR3 nucleotides are TGCGCCAGCAGCCAAGAATGGCAGGGGAGCACAGATACGCAGTATTTT. The chain carries TRBV4-3 and TRBJ2-3; a possible D gene is TRBD1 (6 bases). From germline, CDR1 is LGHNA and CDR2 YSLEER. The CDR3 has 16 amino acids. V gave up 0 bases and J gave up 0 bases, with 10 bases separating them.